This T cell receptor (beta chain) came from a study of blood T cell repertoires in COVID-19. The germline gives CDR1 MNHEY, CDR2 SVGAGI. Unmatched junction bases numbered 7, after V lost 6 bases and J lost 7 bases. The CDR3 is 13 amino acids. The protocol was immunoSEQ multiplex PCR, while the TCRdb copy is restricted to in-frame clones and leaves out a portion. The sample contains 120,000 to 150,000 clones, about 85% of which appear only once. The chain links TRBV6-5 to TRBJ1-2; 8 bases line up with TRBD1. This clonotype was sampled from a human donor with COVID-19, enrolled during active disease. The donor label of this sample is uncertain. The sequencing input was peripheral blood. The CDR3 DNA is TGTGCCAGCAGCGACGACAGGGGTATTGGCTACACCTTC. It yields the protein CASSDDRGIGYTF.